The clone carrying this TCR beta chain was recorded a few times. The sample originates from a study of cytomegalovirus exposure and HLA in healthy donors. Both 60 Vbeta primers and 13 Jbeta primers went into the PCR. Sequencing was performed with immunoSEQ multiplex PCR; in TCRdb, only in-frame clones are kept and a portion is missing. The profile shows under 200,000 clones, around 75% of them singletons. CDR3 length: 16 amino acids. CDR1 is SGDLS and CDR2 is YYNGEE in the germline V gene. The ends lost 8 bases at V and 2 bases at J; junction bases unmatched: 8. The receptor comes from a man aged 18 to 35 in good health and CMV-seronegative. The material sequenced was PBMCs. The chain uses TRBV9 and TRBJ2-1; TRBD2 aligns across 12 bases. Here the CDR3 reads CARRSPSGRAYNEQFF. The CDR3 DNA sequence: TGTGCCAGGAGGTCCCCTAGCGGGAGGGCCTACAATGAGCAGTTCTTC.